Listed below are T cell receptor beta chains from one sample, sequenced in a study of a mutant IDH1 vaccine in newly diagnosed glioma. The method was immunoSEQ multiplex PCR; TCRdb's version includes in-frame clones alone and lacks a portion of them. This table has some 60,000 clones, roughly 76% appearing once. No antigen is known for these receptors. The starting material was PBMCs, obtained from a glioma patient whose treatment included an IDH1 peptide vaccine. These receptors all come from a man aged 40-55 years with glioma. The CDR3 runs from the conserved cysteine through the conserved F or W. D genes are given only for firm matches. The size of a clone is reported for some rows only, either as once, few or many, or as a class for expanded clones.

NA	TRBV7-8	NA	TRBJ2-5	CASRRDIQETQYF	TGTGCCAGCAGGCGGGACATCCAAGAGACCCAGTACTTC
NA	TRBV7-2	TRBD2	TRBJ2-5	CASSVGLAGGQETQYF	TGTGCCAGCAGCGTGGGACTAGCGGGGGGGCAAGAGACCCAGTACTTC
NA	TRBV6-1	TRBD1	TRBJ2-3	CASSEAEGQAKRSTDTQYF	TGTGCCAGCAGTGAAGCGGAGGGACAGGCAAAGAGAAGCACAGATACGCAGTATTTT
few	TRBV7-2	TRBD1	TRBJ1-4	CASSRTGALNEKLFF	TGTGCCAGCAGTAGAACAGGGGCCCTTAATGAAAAACTGTTTTTT
NA	TRBV5-1	NA	TRBJ1-2	CASSNSGEYGYTF	TGCGCCAGCAGCAACTCAGGGGAGTATGGCTACACCTTC
NA	TRBV28	NA	TRBJ2-7	CATRGTPEQYF	TGTGCCACCCGCGGGACACCCGAGCAGTACTTC
NA	TRBV7-9	NA	TRBJ1-2	CASNGGNYGYTF	TGTGCCAGCAACGGGGGAAACTATGGCTACACCTTC
NA	TRBV7-7	NA	TRBJ2-5	CASGLNPSSTQYF	TGTGCTAGCGGCTTAAACCCATCATCGACCCAGTACTTC
NA	TRBV10-1	NA	TRBJ2-7	CASSESGYRPHEQYF	TGCGCCAGCAGTGAGTCGGGGTATCGGCCCCACGAGCAGTACTTC
NA	TRBV6-5	NA	TRBJ2-3	CASSYTATDTQYF	TGTGCCAGCAGTTACACCGCCACAGATACGCAGTATTTT
NA	TRBV27	TRBD1	TRBJ2-1	CASSTGGSYNEQFF	TGTGCCAGCTCAACAGGGGGCTCCTACAATGAGCAGTTCTTC
NA	TRBV9	NA	TRBJ1-6	CASSVLRGGSPLHF	TGTGCCAGCAGCGTATTGAGGGGGGGGTCACCCCTCCACTTT
NA	TRBV5-5	TRBD2	TRBJ2-5	CASRPAGLAGGYPLLAQYF	TGTGCCAGCAGGCCAGCGGGACTAGCGGGAGGCTATCCACTTTTGGCCCAGTACTTC
NA	TRBV30	TRBD1	TRBJ1-1	CAWSPGQVNTEAFF	TGTGCCTGGAGTCCGGGACAGGTGAACACTGAAGCTTTCTTT
NA	TRBV9	NA	TRBJ1-6	CASSVGDEWNSPLHF	TGTGCCAGCAGCGTAGGAGATGAGTGGAATTCACCCCTCCACTTT
NA	TRBV25-1	TRBD2	TRBJ2-3	CASRGGAGGLNTDTQYF	TGTGCCAGCAGGGGAGGGGCGGGGGGACTCAACACAGATACGCAGTATTTT